The entry below gives a single T cell receptor beta chain sequence along with its context. The target antigen is unknown. UMIs that had a 6-nucleotide sample barcode were put in using template switching. The cDNA of both the TCRalpha and TCRbeta chains was subjected to two nested PCRs of 16 and 9 cycles. Each CDR3 protein gets one entry in TCRdb, which reprocessed the 5' RACE reads and gives no DNA. The listing contains roughly 150,000 distinct CDR3 sequences. The data derive from a study of monozygotic twins with inflammatory bowel disease. Study-level findings and limits: Differences in immunosuppressive treatment may have been a source of added variability in patient repertoires. IBD patients shared fewer clonotypes with other individuals than healthy twins, especially patients with disease activity signs.

CDR1 MDHEN and CDR2 SYDVKM come from the germline V gene. This CDR3 contains 13 residues. What was sequenced was blood. The clonotype comes from a human donor with ulcerative colitis or Crohn's disease, or a healthy co-twin of an affected twin (not recorded which). The genes are TRBV28 and TRBJ2-3. The CDR3 sequence is CASAGRRTDTQYF. Based on the CDR3 plus reference TRBV28 and TRBJ2-3, the full variable domain is DVKVTQSSRYLVKRTGEKVFLECVQDMDHENMFWYRQDPGLGLRLIYFSYDVKMKEKGDIPEGYSVSREKKERFSLILESASTNQTSMYLCASAGRRTDTQYFGPGTRLTVL.